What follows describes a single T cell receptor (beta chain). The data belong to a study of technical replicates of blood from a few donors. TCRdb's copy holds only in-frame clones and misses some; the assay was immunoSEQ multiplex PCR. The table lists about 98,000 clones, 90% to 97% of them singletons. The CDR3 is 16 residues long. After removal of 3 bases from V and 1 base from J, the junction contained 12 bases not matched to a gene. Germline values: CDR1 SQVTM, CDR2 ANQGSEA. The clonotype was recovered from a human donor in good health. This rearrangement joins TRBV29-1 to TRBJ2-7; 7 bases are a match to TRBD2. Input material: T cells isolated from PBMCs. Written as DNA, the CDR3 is TGCAGCGTTGACCCCACGGGTTCGGGACTATCCTACGAGCAGTACTTC. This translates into CSVDPTGSGLSYEQYF.